This TCR beta chain was recovered during a study of blood T cell repertoires in COVID-19. At the level of the study: Some COVID-19 samples were acute and others convalescent; all came from the United States, Italy and Spain. PBMCs, B-cell-depleted T cells, or T cells were the source of the cDNA or gDNA that made up the material.

How the authors handled the data: It was from reference gene primer amplification that nucleated cell counts were estimated. The repertoire was sequenced with immunoSEQ multiplex PCR; TCRdb's copy has only in-frame clones and lacks some. Clonal size and the V and J genes are those of that table, whereas D and trimming came from the DNA. The data show 65,000 to 90,000 clones, roughly four fifths seen once. CDR1 is SGHAT and CDR2 is FQNNGV in the germline V gene. V was clipped by 4 bases and J by 2 bases, with 12 bases between them. This CDR3 region has 14 residues. Sequencing was done on a sample of peripheral blood. V and J are TRBV11-2 and TRBJ2-7; D not certain. The source of this sequence is a man in his 60s with acute or convalescent COVID-19. CDR3 DNA sequence: TGTGCCAGCAGCTCCACGCTAATGCCCTACGAGCAGTACTTC. Its translation is CASSSTLMPYEQYF.